The present T cell receptor (beta chain) was sequenced within a study of blood T cell repertoires in COVID-19. Study-level background: The origin of the acute and convalescent COVID-19 samples was the United States, Italy and Spain.

The repertoire was sequenced with immunoSEQ multiplex PCR; TCRdb's copy has only in-frame clones and lacks some. The repertoire holds approximately 200,000 clones, approximately 84% seen once, with roughly 6.9% in the top ten. This CDR3 has 15 amino acids. Between the trimmed V and J ends, which lost 5 bases and 3 bases, there was a span of 17 bases. Per germline, CDR1 SGHTA and CDR2 FQGNSA. V gene TRBV7-2 combines with J gene TRBJ2-7; D is perhaps TRBD2 (5 bases). Sequenced: peripheral blood. The sequence came from a human donor with acute or convalescent COVID-19. The donor label of this sample is uncertain. The CDR3 here is CASSIQSGPFYEQYF. CDR3 coding DNA: TGTGCCAGCAGCATCCAAAGCGGTCCCTTCTACGAGCAGTACTTC.